This T cell receptor beta chain was identified during a study of cytomegalovirus exposure and HLA in healthy donors (dated by TCRdb to 2016 to 2017). Notes on the research overall: In an earlier analysis of some 550 of the donors, 276 Gb of sequence data and just under 120 million unique TCR beta sequences from roughly 180 million T cells were reported. On average, about 240,000 unique TCR beta nucleotide sequences were sequenced per donor among about 400 genotyped donors of the cohort, with roughly a sixth of those sequences being non-productive. To predict cytomegalovirus infection status, the study brought together high-throughput TCR immunosequencing, statistical association of individual TCRs with disease status, and machine learning. Genome-wide SNP genotypes for about 60% of the roughly 700 donors were used in a later genetic analysis, which treated that subset as a discovery cohort. To study patterns of TCR occurrence, a later analysis re-analyzed previously published TCR beta repertoires from just over 650 donors and added high-resolution HLA genotyping. The study profiled the T cell repertoires of hundreds of subjects by immunosequencing and related them to cytomegalovirus serostatus. HLA typing covered class I and class II loci at four-digit resolution. Typing coverage varied by locus: roughly 629-640 donors for A, B, C, DRB1 and DQB1; approximately 560 for DQA1; more than 600 for DPA1; 450 to 480 for DPB1. The study aimed to test whether signatures of past pathogen exposure could be identified by cataloging public T cell receptors. Of the roughly 410 genotyped donors, more than 75% were placed in the genetic ancestry cluster associated with self-reported Caucasian donors. Rather than drawing on any new phenotypic data, the later analysis identified candidate immune exposures from TCR beta sequences and the way those sequences occurred across donors. Donor age, sex, ethnicity and CMV serostatus were compiled alongside the repertoire data. About 300 gigabases of sequencing data and tens of millions of unique TCR sequences were included in an early release covering about 600 HLA-typed donors. A handful of DR-DQ haplotypes were handled as single units for association and clustering because linkage in the cohort was strong. A separate validation cohort of approximately 130 different subjects was used in addition to the 666-subject first cohort. Every repertoire in the discovery cohort had been generated on one and the same sequencing platform. An earlier analysis of nearly 600 of the donors applied high-throughput TCR beta sequencing to assess whether each TCR beta V gene segment acted as functional or pseudogenic.

Points on this clone: Its antigen remains undetermined. Nothing much larger sits one base from this clone, and base qualities are not available.

The library was made by the immunoSEQ multiplex PCR assay. For the multiplex PCR, a mixture combining 60 forward primers for TCR Vbeta segments and 13 reverse primers for TCR Jbeta segments was used. The CDR3 region of rearranged TCR beta genes was amplified from genomic DNA by a multiplex PCR assay. Amplified TCR beta libraries were sequenced as 87-base-pair reads on the Illumina HiSeq System. In the source study's methods: Across the 700 or so repertoires, a later analysis counted 80 million or so unique TCR beta chains, approximately 10 million of which were shared by at least two donors. Raw reads were error-corrected and collapsed into unique sequences by a nearest-neighbor algorithm in which closely related sequences were merged to remove PCR and sequencing errors. CDR3 sequences were aligned to IMGT reference sequences to assign V, D and J gene segments. For a sequence to be retained, a match of at least six nucleotides to both a V gene segment and a J gene segment was required. A rearrangement counted as productive if the CDR3 had no stop codons and remained in frame with V and J, and every other rearrangement counted as non-productive. CDR3 was defined according to IMGT convention as the region running from the second conserved V-encoded cysteine to the conserved J-encoded phenylalanine. Sequences without an unambiguous match to a single V gene segment were excluded from the earlier analysis of a few hundred of the donors. An earlier analysis of 450 to 650 of the donors called V segments functional above 56.7% productive rearrangements and segregating when the between-donor standard deviation exceeded 5%. A statistical classification framework was built for diagnosing cytomegalovirus status from the catalog of TCR beta chain sequences. V and J gene assignment, in a later analysis, came from comparing TCR nucleotide sequences with IMGT/GENE-DB human TR gene sequences. Using the TCRdist pipeline, a later analysis assigned CDR3 sequences along with most-parsimonious VDJ recombination scenarios. In a later analysis, every TCR beta chain was defined by the combination of its CDR3 amino acid sequence and its V-gene family, and reads without a unique V-gene family were dropped. In a later analysis, nearly 600 highly shared, low-generation-probability nucleotide sequences were removed to address suspected cross-contamination and a sequencing artifact. For each public chain, a later analysis derived a clonal expansion index from normalized ranks of inferred template counts within each repertoire. Generation probabilities in a later analysis came from a VDJ recombination model fitted to out-of-frame rearrangements, and those results were checked against IGoR. In a later analysis, TCR-TCR, TCR-HLA and TCR-CMV co-occurrence was scored with hypergeometric tests, and a repertoire-size bias correction was applied to TCR pairs. A later analysis estimated false discovery rates by permuting HLA or CMV assignments 20 times. In a later analysis, co-occurring TCRs were grouped using DBSCAN, and TCRdist sequence similarity was added for clustering within HLA-allele-positive subsets. Repertoires with fewer than 30,000 or more than 120,000 public chains, plus five repertoires with anomalous nucleotide sharing, were excluded from co-occurrence clustering. TCRdb retrieved this table from immuneACCESS and kept in-frame rearrangements only. Not all clones are present; in checked studies, unresolved V genes account for under half, and no reason is known for the remainder. Clone size and V and J calls were adopted from that table, with D and trimming inferred from the DNA. The sample data list about 94,000 clones, and 79% of these were observed just once. Roughly 3.8% of the sample is held by the ten biggest clonotypes.

The cohort comprised several hundred healthy bone marrow donors. Cohort members were all nominally healthy when sampled, although unrecorded immune exposures were likely present. The donor tested CMV seronegative, placing the donor among the 352 seronegative members of the cohort. Each donor provided a peripheral blood sample, and peripheral blood mononuclear cells were used for TCR beta sequencing. Genomic DNA was extracted from the blood cell samples with the Qiagen DNeasy Blood Extraction Kit. General conclusions and limits of the study: In the study, approximately 160 TCR beta chains were listed as associated with cytomegalovirus. A few of the identified cytomegalovirus-associated TCR beta chains were confirmed in vitro to be specific for cytomegalovirus antigens. A later analysis found that TCR association rates varied across HLA loci, with DRB1 alleles showing the most associated TCRs and HLA-C alleles the fewest. A later analysis associated about 18,000 TCR beta sequences with specific HLA alleles at a false discovery rate of 0.05. Compared with equally common non-associated chains, HLA-associated TCR beta chains in a later analysis were more clonally expanded and had lower generation probabilities. In a later genetic analysis, a missense DCLRE1C variant was associated with V-gene and J-gene trimming of TCR beta chains, and the association was replicated in an independent cohort. According to the authors, the approach could potentially be generalized to other disease states and immunological phenotypes. According to a later genetic analysis, donors in an Asian-associated ancestry cluster had fewer N-insertions in productive TCRs than the approximately 650-donor mean. The classifier was reported to diagnose cytomegalovirus status with high specificity and sensitivity in both the original cohort and the validation cohort. Most TCR sequences were seen in very few donors, while some public TCRs were found in many individuals. In an earlier analysis of more than 450 of the donors, most TCR beta V segments were observed in productive rearrangements about 90% or about 30% of the time, broadly matching IMGT annotations. Because counts were too low, roughly 16 rarely observed V segments, including chromosome 9 orphons, were excluded from the earlier analysis of around 590 of the donors. Roughly uniform sequencing depth across donors was assumed in presence/absence analyses, although this assumption may not hold. Correlated functional status among segregating V segments might be attributable to linkage disequilibrium, but an unknown experimental factor could not be ruled out. According to a later analysis, parvovirus B19, influenza, CMV and Epstein-Barr virus appeared linked to several top co-occurrence clusters. HLA typing was unavailable for some donors at each locus, so association tests used only the typed subset. This cohort had only TCR beta chains sequenced, and the lack of alpha or paired-chain data limited which features could be detected. Most CMV-associated TCR beta chains appeared to be HLA-restricted in a later analysis, and the HLA associations seemed to be driven largely by CMV exposure. A further reported finding was that TCR beta sequences accurately predicted the HLA-A and HLA-B alleles for most subjects in the first cohort. The only immune exposure information available for the cohort was CMV serostatus. When HLA alleles, especially DR and DQ, strongly co-occurred, attributing TCR associations to individual alleles was difficult. A cluster of highly shared sequence variants was judged likely to represent a technical artifact of the sequencing pipeline.

The sample taken for sequencing was PBMCs. This receptor was obtained from a woman aged 40 to 55 in good health and CMV-seronegative.

The sequence in DNA is TGTGCCAGCAGTCTTCAGTTTCAGATGCAAGAGACCCAGTACTTC. The translation is CASSLQFQMQETQYF. Recombination linked TRBV7-2 to TRBJ2-5; no confident D gene assignment can be made. Including cysteine and phenylalanine, the CDR3 has 15 amino acids. The kept DNA is CDR3 alone, 45 bases in frame from the first base. Reading the germline V gene gives CDR1 SGHTA and CDR2 FQGNSA. V and J lose 6 bases and 2 bases, and a span of 16 bases separates them.